These 9 T cell receptor beta chains came from one sample sequenced in a study of quantifying T cell responses using KT2 cells (dated by TCRdb to 2017 to 2019). Some background on the complete study: RNA was DNase-treated and reverse transcribed with TCR alpha and beta constant-region primers, mostly using SuperScript III.

The library was generated by UMI-ligation and nested PCR. The sample was run on an Illumina MiSeq. Using T4 RNA ligase 1, a single-stranded oligonucleotide bearing the Illumina SP2 sequence plus a UMI was ligated onto the 3' end of the cDNA. PCR1 consisted of four to five cycles (98 degrees C 15 s, 69 degrees C 30 s, 72 degrees C 40 s), and for the beta primer an equimolar mix of RC1.1 and RC1.2 was used to cover TRBC1 and TRBC2. Clones were called with MiXCR by TCRdb after fastp trimmed the public reads at Q25, and only in-frame beta chains were retained. Rows are combined by CDR3 protein, so each entry shows the most common genes and DNA. The sample includes roughly 50,000 distinct CDR3 sequences, with about 12% observed a single time. The ten largest clones add up to roughly 10% of the sample. The sequenced sample was PBMCs spiked with cells of the T cell clone KT2. The receptor set was obtained from a human donor.

This clonotype was observed a few times. This chain connects TRBV6-1 to TRBJ2-3; TRBD2 aligns across 10 bases. The CDR3 loop spans 14 amino acids. The trim removed 7 bases at V and 8 bases at J, leaving 9 bases unmatched. The germline gives CDR1 MNHNS, CDR2 SASEGT. The CDR3 loop is CASTNPAGGPTQYF. CDR3 nucleotides: TGTGCCAGCACCAACCCAGCGGGGGGGCCTACGCAGTATTTT.

V gene TRBV4-2 combines with J gene TRBJ2-1, with D perhaps TRBD1 (6 bases). The CDR3 is 15 amino acids. Germline lookup yields CDR1 LGHNA and CDR2 YNFKEQ. V was shortened by 4 bases and J by 8 bases, with 18 bases between the two germline ends. The CDR3 sequence: CASSPGVLEEDEQFF. In DNA, the CDR3 is TGTGCCAGCAGCCCAGGGGTCCTAGAAGAGGATGAGCAGTTCTTC.

This clonotype was counted at least ten times. The chain recombines TRBV20-1 with TRBJ2-5; perhaps D is TRBD1 or TRBD2 (5 bases each). The CDR3 totals 16 residues. V gave up 3 bases and J gave up 1 base, with 18 bases separating them. The germline V gene has CDR1 DFQATT and CDR2 SNEGSKA (reference sequence). The CDR3 protein is CSASRLVGVAQETQYF. CDR3 coding DNA: TGCAGTGCTAGCAGACTGGTGGGGGTGGCCCAAGAGACCCAGTACTTC.

The chain carries TRBV7-9 and TRBJ2-7; D unclear. Trimming pared 0 bases from V and 8 bases from J, leaving 11 bases between. This CDR3 contains 13 residues. The germline gives CDR1 SEHNR, CDR2 FQNEAQ (reference sequence). The CDR3 region has the DNA TGTGCCAGCAGCTTAGCTCCCCTGGATCAGCAGTACTTC. Translating gives CASSLAPLDQQYF.

The chain combines TRBV6-4 with TRBJ2-3; perhaps TRBD2 as D (7 bases). Germline loops: CDR1 MRHNA, CDR2 SNTAGT. V lost 5 bases, J lost 4 bases, and 13 bases lay in between. The CDR3 runs 14 residues. CDR3 in amino acids: CASSPRGGSDTQYF. For the CDR3, the DNA is TGTGCCAGCAGTCCGAGGGGGGGTTCAGATACGCAGTATTTT.

V usage is TRBV11-3 and J usage is TRBJ2-2, with unresolved D. Trimming removed 0 bases at V and 3 bases at J, with 11 bases between. Germline lookup yields CDR1 SGHNT and CDR2 YENEEA. This CDR3 spans 16 amino acids. The chain's CDR3 is CASSLDGRPDTGELFF. CDR3 DNA: TGTGCCAGCAGCTTAGATGGCAGACCAGACACCGGGGAGCTGTTTTTT.

The chain is built from TRBV29-1 and TRBJ2-7, with 7 bases matching TRBD2. The CDR3 has 15 amino acids. The V gene end was trimmed by 2 bases and the J gene end by 1 base; junction bases not matched to a gene: 8. Per the germline V gene, CDR1 is SQVTM and CDR2 is ANQGSEA. The CDR3 sequence: CSVEIGAGVSYEQYF. DNA of the CDR3: TGCAGCGTTGAAATCGGGGCGGGAGTTTCCTACGAGCAGTACTTC.

This clonotype was counted between two and nine times. CDR3 region: CSAPDSPTVINSPLHF. As DNA, the CDR3 is TGCAGTGCTCCGGACAGCCCGACAGTTATCAATTCACCCCTCCACTTT. The gene calls are TRBV20-1 and TRBJ1-6, with a possible D match to TRBD1 (6 bases). Looked up from germline, CDR1 is DFQATT and CDR2 is SNEGSKA (reference sequence). The CDR3 contains 16 residues. V gave up 5 bases and J gave up 7 bases, with 21 bases separating them.

The DNA of the CDR3 is TGCGCCAGCAGCCAAGCGGGGGGCGCGGGGCAGCCCCAGCATTTT. Its protein is CASSQAGGAGQPQHF. The chain recombines TRBV4-1 with TRBJ1-5; possible D gene TRBD1, 6 bases. CDR1 is MGHRA and CDR2 is YSYEKL in the germline V gene. The CDR3 spans 15 residues. The V end was cut by 1 base, the J end by 7 bases, with 14 bases between.